The T cell receptor beta chain under discussion was sequenced for a study of beta chain features in type 1 diabetes. Study observations and caveats: In cDNA sequencing, cells with high TCR expression could be over-represented.

The CDR3 extends over 13 amino acids. The V and J ends lost 1 base and 6 bases respectively, with 10 bases between them. Germline V gene lookup returns CDR1 MGHDK and CDR2 SYGVNS. The authors reverse transcribed all of the isolated RNA, so sequencing captured expressed TCRB transcripts. Some clones are missing from TCRdb's copy, which holds only in-frame ones; the method was immunoSEQ multiplex PCR. The repertoire has around 140,000 clones, more than 9% of them found once; the top ten carry under 1.5%. This clone was picked up a small number of times. Its antigen is currently unknown. Sequenced sample: naive CD4+ T cells from blood. V is TRBV25-1 and J is TRBJ2-7, with D unclear. The sequence derives from a man between 18 and 35 years old in good health. As DNA, the CDR3 is TGTGCCAGCAGTGAATCGGGTCCCTTCGAGCAGTACTTC. It is translated as CASSESGPFEQYF.